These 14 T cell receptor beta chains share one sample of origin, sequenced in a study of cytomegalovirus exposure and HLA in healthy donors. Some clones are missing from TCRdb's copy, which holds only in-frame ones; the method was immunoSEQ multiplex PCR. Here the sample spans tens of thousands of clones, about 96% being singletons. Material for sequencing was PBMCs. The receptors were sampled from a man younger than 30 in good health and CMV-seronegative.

The CDR3 DNA follows: TGTGCCAGCAGCCGGGTGAGTTCGGAGGCAGATACGCAGTATTTT. This gives the protein CASSRVSSEADTQYF. V is TRBV7-9 and J is TRBJ2-3, with a weak D call TRBD2 (5 bases). V was clipped by 5 bases and J by 4 bases, with 16 bases between them. This CDR3 spans 15 amino acids. Germline values: CDR1 SEHNR, CDR2 FQNEAQ (reference sequence).

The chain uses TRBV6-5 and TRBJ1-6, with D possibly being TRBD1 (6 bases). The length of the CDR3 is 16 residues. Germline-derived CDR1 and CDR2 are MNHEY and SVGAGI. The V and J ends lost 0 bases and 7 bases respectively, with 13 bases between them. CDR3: CASSYSAGAGNSPLHF. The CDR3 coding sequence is TGTGCCAGCAGTTACTCTGCAGGGGCAGGGAATTCACCCCTCCACTTT.

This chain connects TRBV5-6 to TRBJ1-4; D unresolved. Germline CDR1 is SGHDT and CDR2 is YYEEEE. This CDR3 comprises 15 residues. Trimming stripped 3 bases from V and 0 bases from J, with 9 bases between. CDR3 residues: CASSSETATNEKLFF. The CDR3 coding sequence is TGTGCCAGCAGCTCCGAGACTGCAACTAATGAAAAACTGTTTTTT.

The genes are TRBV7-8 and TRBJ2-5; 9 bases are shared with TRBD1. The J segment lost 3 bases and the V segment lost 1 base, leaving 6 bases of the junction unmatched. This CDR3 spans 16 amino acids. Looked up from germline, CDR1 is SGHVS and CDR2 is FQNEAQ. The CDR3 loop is CASSLGADRGKETQYF. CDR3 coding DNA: TGTGCCAGCAGCTTAGGCGCCGACAGGGGGAAAGAGACCCAGTACTTC.

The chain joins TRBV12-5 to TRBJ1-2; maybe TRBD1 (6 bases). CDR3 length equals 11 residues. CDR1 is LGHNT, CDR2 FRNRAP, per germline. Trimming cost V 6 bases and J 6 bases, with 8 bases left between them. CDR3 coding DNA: TGTGCTAGTGGCGAGGGGGATGGCTACACCTTC. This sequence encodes CASGEGDGYTF.

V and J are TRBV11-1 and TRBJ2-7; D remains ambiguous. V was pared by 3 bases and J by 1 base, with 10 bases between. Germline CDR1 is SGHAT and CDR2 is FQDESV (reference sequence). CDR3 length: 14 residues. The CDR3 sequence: CASSFEMLSYEQYF. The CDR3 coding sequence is TGTGCCAGCAGCTTCGAGATGTTATCCTACGAGCAGTACTTC. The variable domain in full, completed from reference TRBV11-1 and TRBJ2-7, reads EAEVAQSPRYKITEKSQAVAFWCDPISGHATLYWYRQILGQGPELLVQFQDESVVDDSQLPKDRFSAERLKGVDSTLKIQPAELGDSAMYLCASSFEMLSYEQYFGPGTRLTVT.

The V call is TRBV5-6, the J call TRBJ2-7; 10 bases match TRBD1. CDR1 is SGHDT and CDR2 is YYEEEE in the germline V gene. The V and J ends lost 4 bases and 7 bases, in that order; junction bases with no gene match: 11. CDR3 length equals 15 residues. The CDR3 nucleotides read TGTGCCAGCAGCCCTCCGGGACAGGGGTTTTATGAGCAGTACTTC. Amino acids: CASSPPGQGFYEQYF. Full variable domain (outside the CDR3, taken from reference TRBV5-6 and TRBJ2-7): DAGVTQSPTHLIKTRGQQVTLRCSPKSGHDTVSWYQQALGQGPQFIFQYYEEEERQRGNFPDRFSGHQFPNYSSELNVNALLLGDSALYLCASSPPGQGFYEQYFGPGTRLTVT.

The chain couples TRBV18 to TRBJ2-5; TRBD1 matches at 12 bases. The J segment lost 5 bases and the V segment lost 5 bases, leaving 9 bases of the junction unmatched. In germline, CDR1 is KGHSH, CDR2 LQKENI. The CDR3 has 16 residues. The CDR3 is CASSSRDRGHTETQYF. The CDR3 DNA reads TGTGCCAGCTCATCCCGGGACAGGGGGCACACCGAGACCCAGTACTTC. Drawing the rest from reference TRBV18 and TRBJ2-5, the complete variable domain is NAGVMQNPRHLVRRRGQEARLRCSPMKGHSHVYWYRQLPEEGLKFMVYLQKENIIDESGMPKERFSAEFPKEGPSILRIQQVVRGDSAAYFCASSSRDRGHTETQYFGPGTRLLVL.

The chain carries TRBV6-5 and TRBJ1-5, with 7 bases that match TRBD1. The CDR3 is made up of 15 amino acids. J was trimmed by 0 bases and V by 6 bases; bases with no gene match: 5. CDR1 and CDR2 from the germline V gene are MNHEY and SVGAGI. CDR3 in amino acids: CASSQGTVSNQPQHF. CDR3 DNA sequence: TGTGCCAGCAGCCAAGGGACAGTTAGCAATCAGCCCCAGCATTTT.

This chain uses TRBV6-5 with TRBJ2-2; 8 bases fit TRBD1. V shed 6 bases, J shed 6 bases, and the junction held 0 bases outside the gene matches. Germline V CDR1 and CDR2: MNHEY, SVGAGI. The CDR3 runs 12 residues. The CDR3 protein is CASRTGAGELFF. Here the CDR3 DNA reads TGTGCCAGCAGGACAGGGGCCGGGGAGCTGTTTTTT.

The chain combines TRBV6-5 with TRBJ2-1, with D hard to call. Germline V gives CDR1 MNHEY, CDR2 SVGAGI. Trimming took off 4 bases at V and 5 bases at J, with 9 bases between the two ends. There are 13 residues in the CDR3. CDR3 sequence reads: CASSLSEDNEQFF. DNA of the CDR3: TGTGCCAGCAGTTTGTCCGAGGACAATGAGCAGTTCTTC.

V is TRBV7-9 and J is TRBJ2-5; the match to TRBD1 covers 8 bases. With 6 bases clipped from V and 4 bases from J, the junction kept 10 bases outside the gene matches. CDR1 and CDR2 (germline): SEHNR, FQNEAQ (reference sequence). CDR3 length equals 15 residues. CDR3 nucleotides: TGTGCCAGCAGTTTACCCCAGGGGGCTCCAGAGACCCAGTACTTC. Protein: CASSLPQGAPETQYF.

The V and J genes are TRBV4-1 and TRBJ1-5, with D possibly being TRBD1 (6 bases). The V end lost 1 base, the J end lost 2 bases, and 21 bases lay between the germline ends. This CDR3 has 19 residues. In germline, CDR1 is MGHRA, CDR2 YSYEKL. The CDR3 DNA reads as TGCGCCAGCAGCCAAGGGGGCGGACAGACCCGGTGGGGCAATCAGCCCCAGCATTTT. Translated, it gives CASSQGGGQTRWGNQPQHF.

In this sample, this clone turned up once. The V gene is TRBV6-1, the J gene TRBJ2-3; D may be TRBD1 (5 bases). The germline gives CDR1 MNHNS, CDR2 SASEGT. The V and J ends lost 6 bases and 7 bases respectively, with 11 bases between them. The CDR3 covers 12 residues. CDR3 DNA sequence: TGTGCCAGCAGCCCACAGGCCCATACGCAGTATTTT. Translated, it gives CASSPQAHTQYF.